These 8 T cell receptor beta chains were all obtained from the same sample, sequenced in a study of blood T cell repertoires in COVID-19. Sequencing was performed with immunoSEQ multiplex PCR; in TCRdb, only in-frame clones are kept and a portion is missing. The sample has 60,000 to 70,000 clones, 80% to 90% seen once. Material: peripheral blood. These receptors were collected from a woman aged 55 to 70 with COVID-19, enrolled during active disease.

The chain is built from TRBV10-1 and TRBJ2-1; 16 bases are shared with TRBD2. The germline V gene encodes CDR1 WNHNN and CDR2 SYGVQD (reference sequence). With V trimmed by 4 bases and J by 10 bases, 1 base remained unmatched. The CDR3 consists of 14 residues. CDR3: CASSGGLAGGEQFF. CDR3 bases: TGCGCCAGCAGTGGGGGACTAGCGGGAGGGGAGCAGTTCTTC.

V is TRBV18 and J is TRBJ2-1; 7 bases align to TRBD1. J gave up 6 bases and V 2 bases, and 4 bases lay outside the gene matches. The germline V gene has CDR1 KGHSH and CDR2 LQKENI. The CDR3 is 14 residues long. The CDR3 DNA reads TGTGCCAGCTCACCAGAGGGACAGTCCAATGAGCAGTTCTTC. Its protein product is CASSPEGQSNEQFF.

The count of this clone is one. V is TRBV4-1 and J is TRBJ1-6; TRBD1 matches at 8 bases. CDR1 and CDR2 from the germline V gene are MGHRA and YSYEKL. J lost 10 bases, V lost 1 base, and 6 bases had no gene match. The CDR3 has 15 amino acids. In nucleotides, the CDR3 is TGCGCCAGCAGCCAAGCAGGGACAGGAAGATCACCCCTCCACTTT. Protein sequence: CASSQAGTGRSPLHF.

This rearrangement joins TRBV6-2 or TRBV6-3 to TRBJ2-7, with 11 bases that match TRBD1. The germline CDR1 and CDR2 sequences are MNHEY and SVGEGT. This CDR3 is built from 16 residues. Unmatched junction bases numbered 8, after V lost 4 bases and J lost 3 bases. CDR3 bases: TGTGCCAGCAGTTGGGTCGCGGGACAGGGGGACTACGAGCAGTACTTC. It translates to CASSWVAGQGDYEQYF.

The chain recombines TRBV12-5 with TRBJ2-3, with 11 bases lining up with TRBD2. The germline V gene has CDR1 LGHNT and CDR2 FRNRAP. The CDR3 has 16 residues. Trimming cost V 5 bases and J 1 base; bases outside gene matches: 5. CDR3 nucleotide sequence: TGTGCTAGTGGTCCTGGACTAGCGGGTGGCACAGATACGCAGTATTTT. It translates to CASGPGLAGGTDTQYF.

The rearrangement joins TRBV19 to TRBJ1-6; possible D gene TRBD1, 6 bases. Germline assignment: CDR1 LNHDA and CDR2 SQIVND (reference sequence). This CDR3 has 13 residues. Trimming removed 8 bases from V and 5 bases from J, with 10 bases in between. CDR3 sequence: CASRQGNNSPLHF. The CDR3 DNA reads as TGTGCCAGTCGGCAGGGGAATAATTCACCCCTCCACTTT.

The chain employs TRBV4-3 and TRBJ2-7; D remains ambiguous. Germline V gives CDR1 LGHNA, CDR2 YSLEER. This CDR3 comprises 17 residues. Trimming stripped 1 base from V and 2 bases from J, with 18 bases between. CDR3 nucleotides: TGCGCCAGCAGCCAAGTGTATTCTGGCAGGTTGGCCTACGAGCAGTACTTC. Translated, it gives CASSQVYSGRLAYEQYF.

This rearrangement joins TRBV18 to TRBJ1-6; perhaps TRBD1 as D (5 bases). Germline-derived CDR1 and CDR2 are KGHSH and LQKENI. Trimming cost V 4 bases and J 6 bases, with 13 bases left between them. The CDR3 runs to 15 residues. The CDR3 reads CASSREGYGNSPLHF. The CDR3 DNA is TGTGCCAGCTCACGGGAGGGGTACGGTAATTCACCCCTCCACTTT.